This TCR beta chain was captured by sequencing in a study of blood T cell repertoires in COVID-19 (dated by TCRdb to 2018 to 2021). For the wider study: The collaborator samples originated in the United States, Italy and Spain and spanned the acute and convalescent phases of COVID-19. The repertoires were released in a freely available public database meant as a resource for research on the immune response to SARS-CoV-2. Where available, HLA class I and class II types were taken from metadata supplied by the sample provider and were not determined by assay-based typing. A de-identified subject ID, COVID-19 status, age in years and sex were almost always included in the sample metadata. The prospective study material was composed of cDNA or gDNA derived from T cells, B-cell-depleted T cells, or PBMCs. Subjects who had been exposed to COVID-19, were actively infected with it, or had recovered from it provided the deeply sampled blood TCRbeta repertoires that made up the dataset. Samples came from the ongoing ImmuneRACE study (first 160 participants) plus 1,254 subjects from 6 global collaborators.

Each collaborating institution followed its own protocols to collect whole blood in K2EDTA tubes. Collaborator samples were shipped for TCRbeta analysis as frozen whole blood, isolated PBMCs, or DNA extracted from either sample type. This clone was seen just once. No cognate antigen has been identified for it. No qualities accompany the bases; no much larger clone lies one base away. The study at large found these results: The quantity of clinical and demographic metadata differed by source and by participant and was supplied without curation.

TCRbeta CDR3 regions were amplified from genomic DNA using the immunoSEQ Assay, a bias-controlled multiplex PCR. Regarding the original processing steps: Nucleated cell counts per sample were estimated from amplification of reference gene primers within the assay. To quantify the absolute abundance of each unique TCRbeta CDR3 rearrangement, sequence reads were collapsed and filtered. For each sample, productive Simpson clonality was calculated as the square root of Simpson's diversity index across productive rearrangements. This immuneACCESS table, as held by TCRdb, lists in-frame sequences with V and J called but not all clones. Of the missing ones, under half trace to an unresolved V gene in checked studies; the others have no known cause. V, J and clone size reflect that table, while D and trimming were determined from the DNA. The sample includes over 25,000 clones, with about 88% observed a single time. The ten largest clones represent over 10% of the sample.

Material: peripheral blood. This sequence was found in a man between 65 and 85 years old with active COVID-19.

The CDR3 here reads CASNAGGYTF. The bases are TGTGCCAGCAACGCAGGAGGCTACACCTTC. The chain is assembled from TRBV5-8 and TRBJ1-2; no D segment can be confidently identified. The V end loses 6 bases and the J end loses 8 bases, and a stretch of 8 bases separates them. CDR3 length: 10 amino acids, cysteine to phenylalanine. The DNA shown is the 30-base CDR3, in frame from base 1. CDR1 and CDR2 are read off the germline V gene as SGHTS and YDEGEE.